The rows below give T cell receptor beta chains drawn from one sample of a study of cytomegalovirus exposure and HLA in healthy donors. Profiling relied on immunoSEQ multiplex PCR, and the TCRdb table lists in-frame clones only, not all of them. The data contain around 110,000 clones, approximately 79% of them singletons. Sample: PBMCs. All receptors come from a young man in good health and CMV-seronegative. Each CDR3 is given without its conserved first and last residue.

v_gene: TRBV19; j_gene: TRBJ1-1; CDR3aa: ASRGQGAGTEAF
v_gene: TRBV28; j_gene: TRBJ1-2; CDR3aa: ASSFSGQGERYT
v_gene: TRBV7-2; j_gene: TRBJ2-2; CDR3aa: ASETGTSGGGGELF
v_gene: TRBV6-1; j_gene: TRBJ1-1; CDR3aa: ASSVNTGNTEAF
v_gene: TRBV9; j_gene: TRBJ2-7; CDR3aa: ASSVGVAAAAEQY
v_gene: TRBV4-1; j_gene: TRBJ2-3; CDR3aa: ASSQGASGGAWDTQY
v_gene: TRBV6-1; j_gene: TRBJ2-7; CDR3aa: ASMMTGATYEQY
v_gene: TRBV29-1; j_gene: TRBJ1-2; CDR3aa: SLGQGGEADGYT
v_gene: TRBV19; j_gene: TRBJ2-7; CDR3aa: ASSKNRGTRGQY
v_gene: TRBV5-1; j_gene: TRBJ1-2; CDR3aa: ASSPPGGGGGYT
v_gene: TRBV9; j_gene: TRBJ2-5; CDR3aa: ASSVGLEQETQY
v_gene: TRBV7-9; j_gene: TRBJ1-4; CDR3aa: ASSSWDRSHLNEKLF
v_gene: TRBV29-1; j_gene: TRBJ1-1; CDR3aa: SVERTGNTEAF
v_gene: TRBV18; j_gene: TRBJ2-5; CDR3aa: ASSQGREETQY
v_gene: TRBV7-2; j_gene: TRBJ2-3; CDR3aa: ASSLGGFGSDTQY
v_gene: TRBV7-8; j_gene: TRBJ1-4; CDR3aa: ASSPRTGDKNGKLF
v_gene: TRBV11-3; j_gene: TRBJ2-7; CDR3aa: ASSFRTGNEQY
v_gene: TRBV28; j_gene: TRBJ2-5; CDR3aa: ASSFRRGGRETQY
v_gene: TRBV4-2; j_gene: TRBJ1-2; CDR3aa: ASSRAESGGGYT
v_gene: TRBV6-5; j_gene: TRBJ1-5; CDR3aa: ASSYPYPQPQH
v_gene: TRBV27; j_gene: TRBJ2-7; CDR3aa: ASSSYLPRTESSYEQY
v_gene: TRBV19; j_gene: TRBJ2-3; CDR3aa: ASSPITGGSSTDTQY
v_gene: TRBV27; j_gene: TRBJ2-5; CDR3aa: ASSSTPGTSGDFQETQY